This T cell receptor (beta chain) was recovered during a study of regulatory T cells in long-lasting Graves disease. General study findings and limits: Comparison showed that persistent patients shared more public clonotypes (around 3,000) than new patients (about 970). Researchers examined only peripheral blood and not thyroid tissue. Persistent disease favored TRBV28, TRBJ1-2 and TRBJ2-5.

Ten or more counts support this clonotype. Its antigen is not known. The CDR3 extends over 17 amino acids. V trimming: 4 bases; J trimming: 5 bases; junction bases outside the gene matches: 14. The germline V gene has CDR1 MDHEN and CDR2 SYDVKM. Time point specified: persistent/refractory GD, antithyroid drugs over 5 years with positive TRAb. Following extraction of RNA from PBMCs, that RNA was used to make the TCR library. Arm-PCR of CDR3 regions with iRepertoire HTBI primers generated TCR beta libraries. MiXCR was run by TCRdb on the multiplex PCR reads, yielding one entry per CDR3 protein. The table lists 300,000 to 500,000 distinct CDR3 sequences, less than 25% of them singletons, with around 20% in the top ten.

The V and J genes are TRBV28 and TRBJ1-5, with TRBD1 matching over 7 bases. Specimen: peripheral blood mononuclear cells (PBMCs), collected when the disease was refractory, from a patient treated with antithyroid drugs. The sequence was obtained from a female donor with Graves disease. This CDR3 reads CASSSYTNRDSYQPQHF. In DNA form, the CDR3 reads TGTGCCAGCAGTTCTTACACCAACCGGGACAGTTATCAGCCCCAGCATTTT. Using reference TRBV28 and TRBJ1-5 for the parts outside the CDR3, the full variable domain is DVKVTQSSRYLVKRTGEKVFLECVQDMDHENMFWYRQDPGLGLRLIYFSYDVKMKEKGDIPEGYSVSREKKERFSLILESASTNQTSMYLCASSSYTNRDSYQPQHFGDGTRLSIL.